This T cell receptor beta chain was recorded in a study of a mutant IDH1 vaccine in newly diagnosed glioma. Study summary: Patients began vaccination 4-6 weeks after radiotherapy alone, or with temozolomide cycles. Every participant had undergone radiotherapy, temozolomide, or both before, and most underwent both.

The V and J ends lost 2 bases and 3 bases respectively, with 7 bases between them. CDR1 KGHSH and CDR2 LQKENI come from the germline V gene. This CDR3 region has 13 residues. Sequencing was performed with immunoSEQ multiplex PCR; in TCRdb, only in-frame clones are kept and a portion is missing. The sample holds tens of thousands of clones, about 80% seen once. This sample's time point: week 23, last vaccination. Every single dose of the vaccine, 300 ug of mutant IDH1 20-mer peptide, came with topical imiquimod. In every donor, the tumor was a new WHO grade 3 or 4 IDH1-mutant, ATRX-lost astrocytoma. Regarding this clone: Its specificity is unknown.

General observations from the study: Immune responses arising from the vaccine appeared in more than 90% of patients.

The sequenced sample was PBMCs, obtained from a glioma patient whose treatment included an IDH1 peptide vaccine. The chain uses TRBV18 and TRBJ1-1; D is uncertain. The receptor's source is a man between 35 and 55 years old with glioma. In nucleotides, the CDR3 is TGTGCCAGCTCACCAGAGGCGTACACTGAAGCTTTCTTT. It translates to CASSPEAYTEAFF.